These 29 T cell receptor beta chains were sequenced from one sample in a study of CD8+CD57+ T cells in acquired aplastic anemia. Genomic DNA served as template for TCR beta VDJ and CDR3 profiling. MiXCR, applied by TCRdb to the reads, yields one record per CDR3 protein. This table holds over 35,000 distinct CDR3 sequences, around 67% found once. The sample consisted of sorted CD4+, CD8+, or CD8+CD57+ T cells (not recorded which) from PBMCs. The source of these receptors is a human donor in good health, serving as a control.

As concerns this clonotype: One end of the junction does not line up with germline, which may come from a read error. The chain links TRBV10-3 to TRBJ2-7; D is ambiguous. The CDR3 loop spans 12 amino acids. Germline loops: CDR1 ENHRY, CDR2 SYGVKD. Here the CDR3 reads CASSYNTYEQYF. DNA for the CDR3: TGTGCCAGCAGTTACAACACCTACGAACAGTACTTC.

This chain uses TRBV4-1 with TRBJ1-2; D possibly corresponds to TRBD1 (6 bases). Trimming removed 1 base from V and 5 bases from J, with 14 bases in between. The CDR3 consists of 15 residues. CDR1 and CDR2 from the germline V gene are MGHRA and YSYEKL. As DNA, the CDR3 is TGCGCCAGCAGCCAAGGGAAAGGGGGAAGGTATGGCTACACCTTC. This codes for CASSQGKGGRYGYTF.

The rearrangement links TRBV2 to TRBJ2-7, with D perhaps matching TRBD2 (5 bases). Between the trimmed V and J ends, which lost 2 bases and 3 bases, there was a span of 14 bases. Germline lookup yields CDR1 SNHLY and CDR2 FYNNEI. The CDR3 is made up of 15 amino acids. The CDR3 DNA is TGTGCCAGCAGTGAATTGGGCGGGCCCATCTACGAGCAGTACTTC. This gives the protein CASSELGGPIYEQYF.

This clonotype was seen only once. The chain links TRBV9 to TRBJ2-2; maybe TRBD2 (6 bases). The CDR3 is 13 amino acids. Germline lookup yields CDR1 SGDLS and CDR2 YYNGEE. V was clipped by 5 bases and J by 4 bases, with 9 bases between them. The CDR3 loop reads CASRKGLTGELFF. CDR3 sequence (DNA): TGTGCCAGCAGAAAGGGACTCACCGGGGAGCTGTTTTTT.

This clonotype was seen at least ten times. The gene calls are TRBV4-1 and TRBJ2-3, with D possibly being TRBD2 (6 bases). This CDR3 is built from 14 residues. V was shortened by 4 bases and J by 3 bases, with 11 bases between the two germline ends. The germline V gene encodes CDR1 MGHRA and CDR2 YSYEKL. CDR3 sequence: CASSLRDSTDTQYF. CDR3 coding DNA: TGCGCCAGCAGCCTTCGGGACTCGACAGATACGCAGTATTTT.

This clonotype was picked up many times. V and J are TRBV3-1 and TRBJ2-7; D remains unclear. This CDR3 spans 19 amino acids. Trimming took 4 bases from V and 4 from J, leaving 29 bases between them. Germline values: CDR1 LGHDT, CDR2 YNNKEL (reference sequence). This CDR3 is CASSPSRANSRPAGYEQYF. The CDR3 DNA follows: TGTGCCAGCAGCCCGTCACGGGCTAACAGCAGACCCGCTGGATACGAGCAGTACTTC.

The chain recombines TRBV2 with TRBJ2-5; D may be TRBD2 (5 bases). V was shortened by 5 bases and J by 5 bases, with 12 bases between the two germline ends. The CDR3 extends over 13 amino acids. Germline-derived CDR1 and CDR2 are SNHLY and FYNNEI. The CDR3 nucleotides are TGTGCCAGCAGTTGGCTAGAGCGGGAGACCCAGTACTTC. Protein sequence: CASSWLERETQYF.

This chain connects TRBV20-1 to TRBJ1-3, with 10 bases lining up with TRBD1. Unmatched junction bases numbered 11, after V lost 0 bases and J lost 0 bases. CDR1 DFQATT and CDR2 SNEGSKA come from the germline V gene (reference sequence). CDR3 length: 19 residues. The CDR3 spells CSARDLGRQGANSGNTIYF. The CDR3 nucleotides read TGCAGTGCTAGAGATCTCGGGAGACAGGGGGCAAACTCTGGAAACACCATATATTTT.

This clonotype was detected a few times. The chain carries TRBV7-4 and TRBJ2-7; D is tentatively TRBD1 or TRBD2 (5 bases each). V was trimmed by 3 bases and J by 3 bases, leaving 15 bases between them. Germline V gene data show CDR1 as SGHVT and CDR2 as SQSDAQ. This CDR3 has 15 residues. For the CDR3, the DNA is TGTGCCAGCAGCTTGTTTTGGGGACGTTACTACGAGCAGTACTTC. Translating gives CASSLFWGRYYEQYF.

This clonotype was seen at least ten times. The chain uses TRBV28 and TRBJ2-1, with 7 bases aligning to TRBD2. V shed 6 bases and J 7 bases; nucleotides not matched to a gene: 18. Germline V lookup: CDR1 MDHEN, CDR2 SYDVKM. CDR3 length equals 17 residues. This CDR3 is CASSRERGTQGRNEQFF. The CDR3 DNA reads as TGTGCCAGCAGCCGGGAGCGGGGCACCCAAGGGAGGAATGAGCAGTTCTTC.

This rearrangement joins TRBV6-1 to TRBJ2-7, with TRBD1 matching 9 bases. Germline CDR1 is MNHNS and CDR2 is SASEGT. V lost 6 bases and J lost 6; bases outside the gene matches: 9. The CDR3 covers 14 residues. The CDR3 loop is CASSSPYRGLEQYF. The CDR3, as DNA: TGTGCCAGCAGCTCACCTTACAGGGGGCTCGAGCAGTACTTC.

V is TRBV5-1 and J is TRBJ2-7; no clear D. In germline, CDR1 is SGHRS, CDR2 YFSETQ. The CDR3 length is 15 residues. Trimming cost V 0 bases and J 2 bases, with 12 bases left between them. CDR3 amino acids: CASSLEARKTYEQYF. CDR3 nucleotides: TGCGCCAGCAGCTTGGAGGCCAGGAAGACCTACGAGCAGTACTTC.

CDR3 sequence: CASRLAMETQYF. The CDR3 bases are TGTGCCAGCAGACTAGCGATGGAGACCCAGTACTTC. The chain carries TRBV12-3 or TRBV12-4 and TRBJ2-5, with 7 bases matching TRBD2. J gave up 5 bases and V 6 bases, and 3 bases lay outside the gene matches. The length of the CDR3 is 12 residues.

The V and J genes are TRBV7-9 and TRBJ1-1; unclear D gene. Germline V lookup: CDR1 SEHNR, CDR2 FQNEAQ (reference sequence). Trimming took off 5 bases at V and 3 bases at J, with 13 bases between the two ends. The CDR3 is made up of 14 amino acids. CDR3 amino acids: CASSQARRDTEAFF. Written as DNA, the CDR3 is TGTGCCAGCAGCCAAGCCCGGCGAGACACTGAAGCTTTCTTT. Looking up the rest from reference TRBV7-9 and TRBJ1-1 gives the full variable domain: DTGVSQNPRHKITKRGQNVTFRCDPISEHNRLYWYRQTLGQGPEFLTYFQNEAQLEKSRLLSDRFSAERPKGSFSTLEIQRTEQGDSAMYLCASSQARRDTEAFFGQGTRLTVV.

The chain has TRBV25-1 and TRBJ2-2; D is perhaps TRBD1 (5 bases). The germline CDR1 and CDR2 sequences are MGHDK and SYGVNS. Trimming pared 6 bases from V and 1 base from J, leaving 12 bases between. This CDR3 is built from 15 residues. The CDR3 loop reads CASRGPNLNTGELFF. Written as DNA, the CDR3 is TGTGCCAGCAGGGGGCCTAACTTGAACACCGGGGAGCTGTTTTTT.

This chain's CDR3 is CASKEDTEAFF. The CDR3 DNA is TGTGCCAGCAAGGAGGACACTGAAGCTTTCTTT. The chain combines TRBV6-5 with TRBJ1-1; D gene uncertain. The CDR3 consists of 11 residues. CDR1 is MNHEY, CDR2 SVGAGI, per germline. Between the trimmed V and J ends, which lost 7 bases and 3 bases, there was a span of 6 bases.

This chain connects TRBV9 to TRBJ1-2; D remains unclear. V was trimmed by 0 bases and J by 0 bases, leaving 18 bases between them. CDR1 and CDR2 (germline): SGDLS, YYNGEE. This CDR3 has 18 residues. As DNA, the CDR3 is TGTGCCAGCAGCGTAGTGGCTATATTCTTATATGCTAACTATGGCTACACCTTC. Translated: CASSVVAIFLYANYGYTF.

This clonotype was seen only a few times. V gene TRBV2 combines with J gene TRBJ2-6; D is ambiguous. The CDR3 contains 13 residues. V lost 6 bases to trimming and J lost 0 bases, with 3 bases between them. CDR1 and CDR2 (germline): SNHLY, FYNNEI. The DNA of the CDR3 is TGTGCCAGCAGGACCTCTGGGGCCAACGTCCTGACTTTC. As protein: CASRTSGANVLTF.

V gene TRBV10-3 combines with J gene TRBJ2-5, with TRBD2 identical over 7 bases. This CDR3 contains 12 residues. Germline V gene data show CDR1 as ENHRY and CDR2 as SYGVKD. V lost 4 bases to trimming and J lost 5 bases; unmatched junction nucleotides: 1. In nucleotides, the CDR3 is TGTGCCATCAGTGGGGGAGGGGAGACCCAGTACTTC. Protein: CAISGGGETQYF.

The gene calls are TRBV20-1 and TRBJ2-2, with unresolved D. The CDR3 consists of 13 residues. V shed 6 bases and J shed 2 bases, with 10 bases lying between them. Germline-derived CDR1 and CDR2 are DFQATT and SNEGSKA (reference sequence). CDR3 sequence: CSAPTGNTGELFF. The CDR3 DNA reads TGCAGTGCCCCGACGGGTAACACCGGGGAGCTGTTTTTT.

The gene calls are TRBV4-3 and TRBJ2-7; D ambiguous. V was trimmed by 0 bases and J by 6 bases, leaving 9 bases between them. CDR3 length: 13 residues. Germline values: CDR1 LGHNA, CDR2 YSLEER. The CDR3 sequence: CASSQDIIREQYF. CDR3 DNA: TGCGCCAGCAGCCAAGATATCATCCGCGAGCAGTACTTC.

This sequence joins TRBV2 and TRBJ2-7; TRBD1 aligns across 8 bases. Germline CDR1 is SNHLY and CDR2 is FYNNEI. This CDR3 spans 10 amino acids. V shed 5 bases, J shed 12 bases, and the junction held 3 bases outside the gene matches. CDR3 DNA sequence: TGTGCCAGCAGTCGGACAGGGCTGTACTTC. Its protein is CASSRTGLYF.

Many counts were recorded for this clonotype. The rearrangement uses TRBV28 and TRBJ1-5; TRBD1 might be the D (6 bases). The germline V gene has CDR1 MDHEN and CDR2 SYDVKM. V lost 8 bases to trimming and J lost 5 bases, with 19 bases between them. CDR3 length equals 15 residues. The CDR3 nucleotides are TGTGCCAGCGGACTAACAGGGAAAAGGGATCAGCCCCAGCATTTT. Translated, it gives CASGLTGKRDQPQHF.

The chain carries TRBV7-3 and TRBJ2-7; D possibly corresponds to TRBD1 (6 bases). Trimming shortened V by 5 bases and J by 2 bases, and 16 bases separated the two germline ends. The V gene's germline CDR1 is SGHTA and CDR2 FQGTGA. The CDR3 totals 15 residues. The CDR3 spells CASSKGGSGPYEQYF. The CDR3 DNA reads TGTGCCAGCAGCAAAGGGGGATCGGGCCCCTACGAGCAGTACTTC.

The CDR3 region is CSVALGDQPQHF. The CDR3 DNA reads TGCAGCGTTGCCTTAGGGGATCAGCCCCAGCATTTT. This chain connects TRBV29-1 to TRBJ1-5; D is possibly TRBD1 (5 bases). The CDR3 is 12 amino acids. Germline CDR1 is SQVTM and CDR2 is ANQGSEA. V was clipped by 4 bases and J by 5 bases, with 9 bases between them.

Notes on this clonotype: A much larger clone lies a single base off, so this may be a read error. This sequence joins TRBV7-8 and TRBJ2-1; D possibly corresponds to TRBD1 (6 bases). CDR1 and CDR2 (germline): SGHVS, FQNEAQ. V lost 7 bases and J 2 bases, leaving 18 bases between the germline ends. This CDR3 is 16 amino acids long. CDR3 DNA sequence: TGTGCCAGCACCGGTAGGACAGCCCCGCCCTACAATGAGCAGTTCTTC. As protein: CASTGRTAPPYNEQFF.

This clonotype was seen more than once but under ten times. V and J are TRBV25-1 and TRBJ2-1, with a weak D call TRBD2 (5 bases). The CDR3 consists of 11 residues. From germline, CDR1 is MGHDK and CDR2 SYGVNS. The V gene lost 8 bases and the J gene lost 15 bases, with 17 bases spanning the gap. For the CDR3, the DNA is TGTGCCAGCGGGAGTAGTAGGTTGTCGTTCTTC. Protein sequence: CASGSSRLSFF.

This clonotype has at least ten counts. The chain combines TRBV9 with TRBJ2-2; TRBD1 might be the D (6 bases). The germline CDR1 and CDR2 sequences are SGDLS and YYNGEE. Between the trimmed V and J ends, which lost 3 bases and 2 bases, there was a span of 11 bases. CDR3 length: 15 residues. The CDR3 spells CASSDPGQNTGELFF. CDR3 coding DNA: TGTGCCAGCAGCGACCCGGGACAAAACACCGGGGAGCTGTTTTTT.

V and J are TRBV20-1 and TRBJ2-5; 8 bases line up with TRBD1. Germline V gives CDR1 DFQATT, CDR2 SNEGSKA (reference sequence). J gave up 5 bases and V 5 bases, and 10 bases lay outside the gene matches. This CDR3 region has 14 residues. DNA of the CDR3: TGCAGTGCTTCAAGGACAGGGCGGGGCGAGACCCAGTACTTC. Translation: CSASRTGRGETQYF.